A selection of T cell receptor beta chains follows, all from one sample in a study of beta chain features in type 1 diabetes. Profiled with immunoSEQ multiplex PCR; TCRdb holds only in-frame clones, not every one. The table includes roughly 300,000 clones, around 13% detected once. The sample comprised central memory CD4+ T cells from blood. These TCRs come from a man aged 25 to 40 in good health. Each CDR3 is given with its conserved first and last residue. For some rows the clone size is stated as once, few or many, or as a class when expanded; others skip it.

V gene	CDR3 length	J gene	clone size	CDR3 protein
TRBV14	14	TRBJ2-3	.	CASRRRENGDTQYF
TRBV7-2	18	TRBJ2-1	.	CASSLMGIVRERYNEQFF
TRBV19	14	TRBJ2-3	few	CASSSTQGAGTQYF
TRBV5-1	14	TRBJ2-2	few	CASSLTPPSGELFF
TRBV4-3	16	TRBJ1-5	few	CASSQKRVRGPQPQHF
TRBV11-2	15	TRBJ2-2	.	CASSVRQGGSGELFF
TRBV7-2	14	TRBJ2-1	.	CASSLALAANEQFF
TRBV5-1	16	TRBJ1-2	few	CASSLGSGAGDYGYTF
TRBV11-3	15	TRBJ2-4	.	CASSLIWDTENIQYF
TRBV7-8	17	TRBJ2-1	.	CASSLGGWVSSYNEQFF
TRBV9	14	TRBJ1-2	.	CASSPRRSTYGYTF
TRBV5-4	13	TRBJ2-3	.	CASSLTGSDTQYF
TRBV5-6	14	TRBJ1-2	few	CASSRQGTDYGYTF
TRBV5-1	16	TRBJ2-3	.	CASSRYRERGTDTQYF
TRBV28	17	TRBJ2-3	.	CASSTRYGQGSTDTQYF
TRBV7-2	14	TRBJ1-2	few	CASSLITASYGYTF
TRBV7-2	14	TRBJ1-6	many	CASSPAGGNSPLHF
TRBV7-9	12	TRBJ2-4	.	CASSSTVNIQYF
TRBV5-1	14	TRBJ1-4	few	CASSSGTGDEKLFF
TRBV7-2	17	TRBJ1-3	.	CASSWKQGQGSGNTIYF
TRBV5-6	15	TRBJ2-5	few	CASSTPSGREETQYF
TRBV6-6	13	TRBJ2-5	few	CASSYSWGETQYF
TRBV15	17	TRBJ1-5	.	CATSRTGAGDNNQPQHF
TRBV6-1	14	TRBJ2-7	.	CASSEVMGAYEQYF
TRBV4-2	14	TRBJ1-6	few	CASSQDAPGTPLHF
TRBV5-1	14	TRBJ1-3	few	CASSEGSYGNTIYF
TRBV25-1	15	TRBJ1-5	few	CASSATVNSNQPQHF
TRBV7-8	21	TRBJ2-1	few	CASSLARLAGLTVDIYNEQFF
TRBV6-1	14	TRBJ1-2	.	CASRLRGPPYGYTF
TRBV30	16	TRBJ2-4	many	CAWALTGGSLGNIQYF
TRBV6-5	13	TRBJ2-7	.	CASSKDRAYEQYF
TRBV19	18	TRBJ1-5	.	CASSPPGQAFLGNQPQHF
TRBV19	13	TRBJ2-5	.	CASSPDLGETQYF
TRBV25-1	13	TRBJ1-4	.	CASGGAPAGKLFF
TRBV27	14	TRBJ1-1	few	CASSLKGRATEAFF
TRBV9	15	TRBJ2-4	few	CAPTRGWGGKNIQYF
TRBV9	18	TRBJ1-1	few	CASSDPPQLGTLNTEAFF
TRBV20-1	11	TRBJ1-1	.	CSGGDNTEAFF
TRBV7-2	15	TRBJ1-1	.	CASSLEFRGNTEAFF
TRBV6-6	15	TRBJ1-5	.	CASSYSRQGSQPQHF